The text below deals with one T cell receptor (beta chain). Its antigen is currently unknown. 13 Jbeta primers and 60 Vbeta primers were used for the PCR. Clones were read by immunoSEQ multiplex PCR, and TCRdb kept only the in-frame ones, dropping some. This table has roughly 120,000 clones, approximately 70% appearing once. The sample comes from a study of cytomegalovirus exposure and HLA in healthy donors. This CDR3 contains 16 residues. V lost 7 bases, J lost 4 bases, and 12 bases stayed unmatched. Germline loops: CDR1 SGHNT, CDR2 YYREEE (reference sequence). Donors sampled were nominally healthy, though unrecorded immune exposures were likely. Study outcomes and limitations: Some V segments could not be told apart, so they were left out, TRBV6-2 and TRBV6-3 among them. Based on reports, TCR beta sequences accurately predicted HLA-A and HLA-B alleles for most subjects. Upon later analysis, HLA-associated TCR beta chains proved more clonally expanded than other, equally common chains.

J is TRBJ2-3 and V is TRBV5-4; TRBD1 agrees at 10 bases. The sequencing sample was made of PBMCs. The receptor was derived from a man aged 35 to 55 in good health and CMV-seronegative. CDR3 bases: TGTGCCAGCGGGGGGATGACAGGGGGCTACTCAGATACGCAGTATTTT. The encoded protein is CASGGMTGGYSDTQYF.